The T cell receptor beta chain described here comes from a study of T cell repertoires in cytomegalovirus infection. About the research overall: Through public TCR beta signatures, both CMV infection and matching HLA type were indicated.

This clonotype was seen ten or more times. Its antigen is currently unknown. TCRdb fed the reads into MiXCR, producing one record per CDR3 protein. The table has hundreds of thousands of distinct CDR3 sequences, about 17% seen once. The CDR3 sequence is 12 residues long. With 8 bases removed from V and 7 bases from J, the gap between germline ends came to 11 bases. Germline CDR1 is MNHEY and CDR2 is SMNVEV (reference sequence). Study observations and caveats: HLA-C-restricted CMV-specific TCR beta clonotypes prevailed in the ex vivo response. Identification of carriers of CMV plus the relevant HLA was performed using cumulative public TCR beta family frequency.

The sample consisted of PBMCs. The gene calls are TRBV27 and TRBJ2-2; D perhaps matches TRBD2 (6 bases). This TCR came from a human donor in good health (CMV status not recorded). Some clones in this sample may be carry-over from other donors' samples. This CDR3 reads CASGLTSGELFF. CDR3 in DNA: TGTGCCAGCGGGCTGACTAGCGGGGAGCTGTTTTTT.